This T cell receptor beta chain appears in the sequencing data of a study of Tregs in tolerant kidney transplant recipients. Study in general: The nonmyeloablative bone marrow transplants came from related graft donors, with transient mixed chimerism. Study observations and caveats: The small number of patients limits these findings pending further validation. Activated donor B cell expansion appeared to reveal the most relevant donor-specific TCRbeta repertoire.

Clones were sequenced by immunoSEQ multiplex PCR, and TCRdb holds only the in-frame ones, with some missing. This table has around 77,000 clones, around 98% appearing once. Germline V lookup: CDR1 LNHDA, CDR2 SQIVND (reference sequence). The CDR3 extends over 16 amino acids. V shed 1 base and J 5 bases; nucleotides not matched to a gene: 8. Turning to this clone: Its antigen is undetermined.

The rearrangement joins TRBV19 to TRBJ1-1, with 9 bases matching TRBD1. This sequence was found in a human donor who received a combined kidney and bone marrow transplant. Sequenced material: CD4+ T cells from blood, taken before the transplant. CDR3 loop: CASSIGHATGGTEAFF. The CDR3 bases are TGTGCCAGTAGTATAGGTCATGCGACAGGGGGGACTGAAGCTTTCTTT.